This TCR beta chain was profiled in a study of blood T cell repertoires in COVID-19. As for the study in general: PBMCs, B-cell-depleted T cells, or T cells provided the cDNA or gDNA that made up the material.

Losses at the gene ends were 0 bases for V and 4 bases for J; bases not matched to a gene: 5. The germline V gene encodes CDR1 MNHEY and CDR2 SVGAGI. This CDR3 comprises 15 residues. This clone was detected a few times. Authors' analysis steps: Reference gene primers were amplified, and this amplification served to estimate nucleated cell counts. Here immunoSEQ multiplex PCR was the method, and the copy in TCRdb shows in-frame clones only, minus some. V, J and clone size derive from that table, while D and trimming were established from the DNA sequence. This sample has around 400,000 clones, with nearly 90% found just once.

The origin of this receptor is a woman between 18 and 30 years old who had been exposed to COVID-19. Sequenced sample: PBMCs or T cells enriched from blood (not recorded which). The chain carries TRBV6-5 and TRBJ1-2, with 7 bases fitting TRBD1. The CDR3 DNA is TGTGCCAGCAGTTACTCACCAGGGGGGAGCTATGGCTACACCTTC. This sequence encodes CASSYSPGGSYGYTF.